The 18 T cell receptor beta chains listed next were all sequenced from one sample in a study of long-term antiretroviral therapy in people with HIV (dated by TCRdb to 2022 to 2024). The immunoSEQ hsTCRB v3.0 assay was used at survey level resolution to sequence the TRB variable region. This is the immuneACCESS table as TCRdb keeps it, with only in-frame sequences that have V and J called. A part of the clones is gone; compared with another copy, unresolved V genes explain less than half, and the rest is unexplained. Counted in this sample were around 27,000 clones; about 91% of them appeared once. 5% to 6.5% of the sample is held by the ten biggest clonotypes. Source: unsorted PBMCs, taken more than 4.4 years after starting antiretroviral therapy. Source of these receptors: a young man with HIV.

This rearrangement joins TRBV19 to TRBJ1-2; D not resolved. CDR1 is LNHDA, CDR2 SQIVND, per germline (reference sequence). CDR3 length: 12 residues. V lost 3 bases and J 4 bases, leaving 6 bases between the germline ends. The CDR3 sequence: CASSISVYGYTF. In DNA form, the CDR3 reads TGTGCCAGTAGTATCTCTGTCTATGGCTACACCTTC.

The CDR3 DNA reads TGTGCCAGCTCGACCGGACGGGGAATGAACACTGAAGCTTTCTTT. Protein: CASSTGRGMNTEAFF. The chain carries TRBV27 and TRBJ1-1; D is unclear. V dropped 8 bases and J dropped 0 bases, with 16 bases sitting between them. The CDR3 totals 15 residues. Per the germline V gene, CDR1 is MNHEY and CDR2 is SMNVEV (reference sequence).

The gene calls are TRBV10-2 and TRBJ2-7; TRBD1 agrees at 8 bases. J gave up 6 bases and V 6 bases, and 7 bases lay outside the gene matches. The CDR3 loop spans 13 amino acids. CDR1 and CDR2 from the germline V gene are WSHSY and SAAADI. The DNA of the CDR3 is TGCGCCAGCAGCAGGGACAGGATCGGCGAGCAGTACTTC. It is translated as CASSRDRIGEQYF.

The chain couples TRBV9 to TRBJ2-7, with unresolved D. This CDR3 spans 12 amino acids. Trimming cost V 1 base and J 3 bases, with 5 bases left between them. Per the germline V gene, CDR1 is SGDLS and CDR2 is YYNGEE. The CDR3 nucleotides are TGTGCCAGCAGCGTAACGGACTACGAGCAGTACTTC. This encodes CASSVTDYEQYF. Combining the CDR3 with reference TRBV9 and TRBJ2-7 gives the whole variable domain DSGVTQTPKHLITATGQRVTLRCSPRSGDLSVYWYQQSLDQGLQFLIQYYNGEERAKGNILERFSAQQFPDLHSELNLSSLELGDSALYFCASSVTDYEQYFGPGTRLTVT.

This chain links TRBV7-2 with TRBJ2-7, with D unclear. V lost 3 bases and J lost 6, with 9 bases in between. This CDR3 has 12 amino acids. Germline-derived CDR1 and CDR2 are SGHTA and FQGNSA. The CDR3 DNA is TGTGCCAGCAGCTTGTCTCCCCTCGAGCAGTACTTC. The encoded protein is CASSLSPLEQYF.

The rearrangement uses TRBV12-5 and TRBJ1-2; TRBD1 matches 9 bases. Losses at the gene ends were 4 bases for V and 6 bases for J; bases not matched to a gene: 6. Germline V lookup: CDR1 LGHNT, CDR2 FRNRAP. The CDR3 is 14 amino acids. Here the CDR3 DNA reads TGTGCTAGTGGTTGGGCAGGACAGGGGAATGGCTACACCTTC. Protein product: CASGWAGQGNGYTF.

This clone was seen a handful of times. The chain is built from TRBV4-1 and TRBJ1-5; no clear D. CDR3 size: 15 residues. CDR1 and CDR2 (germline): MGHRA, YSYEKL. Trimming stripped 0 bases from V and 0 bases from J, with 6 bases between. This chain's CDR3 is CASSQDQYSNQPQHF. CDR3 nucleotide sequence: TGCGCCAGCAGCCAAGATCAGTATAGCAATCAGCCCCAGCATTTT.

The rearrangement joins TRBV6-6 to TRBJ2-3; a weak D match, TRBD2 (5 bases). V lost 0 bases and J lost 13, with 14 bases in between. In germline, CDR1 is MNHNY, CDR2 SVGAGI (reference sequence). The CDR3 is made up of 13 amino acids. The CDR3 region has the DNA TGTGCCAGCAGTTACTCACGGAAGAGGGCGGAGTATTTT. Translating it yields CASSYSRKRAEYF.

The chain uses TRBV13 and TRBJ2-4; TRBD1 might be the D (7 bases). Germline CDR1 PRHDT, CDR2 FYEKMQ (reference sequence). V gave up 5 bases and J gave up 2 bases, with 16 bases separating them. The CDR3 sequence is 16 residues long. The CDR3 coding sequence is TGTGCCAGCAGCCCACAGACAGGGAGGCCCAAAAACATTCAGTACTTC. Translating gives CASSPQTGRPKNIQYF.

The rearrangement joins TRBV5-1 to TRBJ2-1; 12 positions match TRBD2. Germline values: CDR1 SGHRS, CDR2 YFSETQ. V was clipped by 3 bases and J by 5 bases; unmatched bases: 9. The CDR3 totals 17 residues. The CDR3 loop reads CASSYGVLAGGNNEQFF. The DNA for the CDR3 is TGCGCCAGCAGCTATGGGGTACTAGCGGGGGGCAACAATGAGCAGTTCTTC.

This chain connects TRBV7-8 to TRBJ1-2; no clear D gene. Looked up from germline, CDR1 is SGHVS and CDR2 is FQNEAQ. This CDR3 contains 13 residues. Trimming cost V 1 base and J 5 bases, with 8 bases left between them. CDR3 region: CASSLVPGYGYTF. The CDR3 coding sequence is TGTGCCAGCAGCTTAGTGCCGGGATATGGCTACACCTTC.

The V call is TRBV19, the J call TRBJ2-2; possibly TRBD2 for D (5 bases). Germline V gene lookup returns CDR1 LNHDA and CDR2 SQIVND (reference sequence). The V gene lost 3 bases and the J gene lost 2 bases, with 10 bases spanning the gap. The CDR3 consists of 15 residues. This chain's CDR3 is CASSIMDSNTGELFF. The CDR3 DNA sequence: TGTGCCAGTAGTATTATGGACTCCAACACCGGGGAGCTGTTTTTT.

The rearrangement uses TRBV21-1 and TRBJ2-7; the table's D call TRBD2 went unverified against the DNA. TRBV21-1 is given as a pseudogene. The CDR3 sequence is 15 residues long. The CDR3 is CASSNNVTVTYEQYF. CDR3 bases: TGTGCCAGCAGCAATAATGTAACGGTAACCTACGAGCAGTACTTC.

This sequence joins TRBV5-8 and TRBJ2-7, with 9 positions matching TRBD1. Looked up from germline, CDR1 is SGHTS and CDR2 is YDEGEE. The J segment lost 4 bases and the V segment lost 4 bases, leaving 6 bases of the junction unmatched. This CDR3 is built from 14 residues. The CDR3 sequence: CASSPDRGGYEQYF. The CDR3 nucleotides are TGTGCCAGCAGCCCTGACAGGGGGGGGTACGAGCAGTACTTC.

Only one count was recorded for this clone. The V gene is TRBV19, the J gene TRBJ2-1; D is perhaps TRBD1 or TRBD2 (5 bases each). Germline V gives CDR1 LNHDA, CDR2 SQIVND (reference sequence). This CDR3 is built from 12 residues. V shed 9 bases and J shed 7 bases, with 13 bases lying between them. The CDR3 loop reads CARGTEWNEQFF. DNA for the CDR3: TGTGCCAGGGGGACCGAGTGGAATGAGCAGTTCTTC.

The gene calls are TRBV2 and TRBJ2-1; D perhaps matches TRBD2 (6 bases). V was trimmed by 3 bases and J by 4 bases, leaving 22 bases between them. The CDR3 consists of 18 residues. Looked up from germline, CDR1 is SNHLY and CDR2 is FYNNEI. The CDR3 bases are TGTGCCAGCAGTGAGCAGAGACTAGAGTTGTCCTCTTACAATGAGCAGTTCTTC. Its protein product is CASSEQRLELSSYNEQFF.

This clone turned up a few times. The chain carries TRBV11-2 and TRBJ2-7, with a weak D call TRBD2 (7 bases). With 6 bases removed from V and 3 bases from J, the gap between germline ends came to 18 bases. The germline gives CDR1 SGHAT, CDR2 FQNNGV. The CDR3 is 15 residues long. CDR3 bases: TGTGCCAGCAGGGGAGGGGCAGGGGATTACTACGAGCAGTACTTC. This codes for CASRGGAGDYYEQYF.

The table lists this clone with a count of one. This chain uses TRBV19 with TRBJ1-1; no clear D gene. Germline V gives CDR1 LNHDA, CDR2 SQIVND (reference sequence). CDR3 length: 15 amino acids. With 4 bases removed from V and 0 bases from J, the gap between germline ends came to 12 bases. CDR3 in amino acids: CASSTRPPVNTEAFF. For the CDR3, the DNA is TGTGCCAGTAGTACCAGGCCCCCTGTGAACACTGAAGCTTTCTTT. The variable domain in full, with the rest retrieved from reference TRBV19 and TRBJ1-1, is DGGITQSPKYLFRKEGQNVTLSCEQNLNHDAMYWYRQDPGQGLRLIYYSQIVNDFQKGDIAEGYSVSREKKESFPLTVTSAQKNPTAFYLCASSTRPPVNTEAFFGQGTRLTVV.